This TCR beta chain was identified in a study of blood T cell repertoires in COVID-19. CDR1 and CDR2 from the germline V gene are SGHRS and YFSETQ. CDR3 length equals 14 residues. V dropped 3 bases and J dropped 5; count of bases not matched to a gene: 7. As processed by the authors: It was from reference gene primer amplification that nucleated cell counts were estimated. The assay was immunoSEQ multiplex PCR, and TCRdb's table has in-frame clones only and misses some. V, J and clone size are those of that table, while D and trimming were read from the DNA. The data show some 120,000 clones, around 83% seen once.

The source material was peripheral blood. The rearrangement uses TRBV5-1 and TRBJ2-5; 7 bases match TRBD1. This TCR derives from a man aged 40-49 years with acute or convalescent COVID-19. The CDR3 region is CASSSTGAWETQYF. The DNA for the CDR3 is TGCGCCAGCAGCTCTACAGGGGCGTGGGAGACCCAGTACTTC.